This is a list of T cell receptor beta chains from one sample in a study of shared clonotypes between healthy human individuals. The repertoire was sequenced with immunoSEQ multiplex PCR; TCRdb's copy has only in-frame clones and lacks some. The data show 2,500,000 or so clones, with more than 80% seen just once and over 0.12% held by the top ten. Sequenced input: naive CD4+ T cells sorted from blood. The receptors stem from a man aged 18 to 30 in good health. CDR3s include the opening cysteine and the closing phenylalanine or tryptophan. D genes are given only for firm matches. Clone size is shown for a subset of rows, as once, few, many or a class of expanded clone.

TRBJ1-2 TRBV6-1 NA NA TGTGCCAGCAGTGGCCAGGACAGCCGATATGGCTACACCTTC CASSGQDSRYGYTF
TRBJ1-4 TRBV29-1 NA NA TGCAGCGCCTCCCTCTGGGCAGGGAACGAAAAACTGTTTTTT CSASLWAGNEKLFF
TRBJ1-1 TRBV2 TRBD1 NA TGTGCCAGCACCCAGGGGACAGCCTTCGATTTGAACACTGAAGCTTTCTTT CASTQGTAFDLNTEAFF
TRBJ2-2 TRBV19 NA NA TGTGCCAGTAGTATTCGTTCCGGCTTTTTCACCGGGGAGCTGTTTTTT CASSIRSGFFTGELFF
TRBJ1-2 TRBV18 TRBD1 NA TGTGCCAGCTCACCACCGGGGCAGGGGGCCTACACCTTC CASSPPGQGAYTF
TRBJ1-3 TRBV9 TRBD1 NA TGTGCCAGCAGCGTAGCAGGGGGCCAAGGAAACACCATATATTTT CASSVAGGQGNTIYF
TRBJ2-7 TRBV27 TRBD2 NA TGTGCCAGCAGTTTATGGGACAGAGGACTAGCGGGAGTCAACGAGCAGTACTTC CASSLWDRGLAGVNEQYF
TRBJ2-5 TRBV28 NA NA TGTGCCAGCAGTTCCTATCTCCCCCGAGGGGGGGCATGGGAGACCCAGTACTTC CASSSYLPRGGAWETQYF
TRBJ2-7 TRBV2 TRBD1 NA TGTGCCAGCAAGGTAGGACAGGGAGGAAACGAGCAGTACTTC CASKVGQGGNEQYF
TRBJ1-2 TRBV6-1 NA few TGTGCCAGCAGTGCAGATACAGGGAGATATGGCTACACCTTC CASSADTGRYGYTF
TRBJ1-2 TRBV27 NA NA TGTGCCAGCAGTTTAGGCAAGCGTGGCTACACCTTC CASSLGKRGYTF
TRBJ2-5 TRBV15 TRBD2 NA TGTGCCACCAGCACGAGGACTAGCGGGAGGGCCCTCGCTGGGACCCAGTACTTC CATSTRTSGRALAGTQYF
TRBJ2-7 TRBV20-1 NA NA TGCAGTGCTTGGGGGATAGGCGAGCAGTACTTC CSAWGIGEQYF
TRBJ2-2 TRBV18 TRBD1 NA TGTGCCAGCTCAACGACAGGGATCCACACCGGGGAGCTGTTTTTT CASSTTGIHTGELFF
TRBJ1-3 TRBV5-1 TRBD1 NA TGCGCCAGCAGCTTACAGGGGAACTCTGGAAACACCATATATTTT CASSLQGNSGNTIYF
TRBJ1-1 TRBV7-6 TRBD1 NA TGTGCCAGCAGCTTAGCAGGGGGCTCTCGTGCTGAAGCTTTCTTT CASSLAGGSRAEAFF
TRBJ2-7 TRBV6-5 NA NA TGTGCCAGCAGTTACTCAACCCCAGTAGACTACGAGCAGTACTTC CASSYSTPVDYEQYF
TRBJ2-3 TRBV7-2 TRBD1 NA TGTGCCAGCAGCCCTACAGGGGTAGCCACAGATACGCAGTATTTT CASSPTGVATDTQYF
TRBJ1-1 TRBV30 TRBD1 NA TGTGCCTGGAGTACAGGGGAGAGCACTGAAGCTTTCTTT CAWSTGESTEAFF
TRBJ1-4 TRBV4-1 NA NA TGCGCCAGCAGCCGCAAGCAAGGGCTGTCTCTGGAAAAACTGTTTTTT CASSRKQGLSLEKLFF
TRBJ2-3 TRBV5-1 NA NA TGCGCCAGCAGCTTGGAGAGGGATACGCAGTATTTT CASSLERDTQYF
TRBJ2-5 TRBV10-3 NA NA TGTGCCATCGGGGCAGGGATGGCGGTAGAGACCCAGTACTTC CAIGAGMAVETQYF
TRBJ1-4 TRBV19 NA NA TGTGCCAGTAGCAGCACGGTAGTGAATGAAAAACTGTTTTTT CASSSTVVNEKLFF
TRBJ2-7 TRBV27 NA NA TGTGCCAGCAGTTTTACCCGGGCCCTAGCCTACGAGCAGTACTTC CASSFTRALAYEQYF
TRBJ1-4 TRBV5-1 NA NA TGCGCCAGCAGCTTAACAGCAACTAATGAAAAACTGTTTTTT CASSLTATNEKLFF
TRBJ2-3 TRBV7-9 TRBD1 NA TGTGCCAGCAGCTTCAGAACAGGGGGCTCAGATACGCAGTATTTT CASSFRTGGSDTQYF
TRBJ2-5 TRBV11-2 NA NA TGTGCCAGCAGCTTATTCTCGCTGGGCGTTAGGAAGGAGACCCAGTACTTC CASSLFSLGVRKETQYF
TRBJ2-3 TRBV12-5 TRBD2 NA TGTGCTAGTGGTTTGGTAAGCGGGGGCGCCTTCTTAGATACGCAGTATTTT CASGLVSGGAFLDTQYF
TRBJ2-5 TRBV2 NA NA TGTGCCAGCAGGGTGTCTCTGACGGAGACCCAGTACTTC CASRVSLTETQYF
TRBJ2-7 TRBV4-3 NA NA TGCGCCAGCAGCCACATAAGTGGCCCCCGGAGCTCCTACGAGCAGTACTTC CASSHISGPRSSYEQYF
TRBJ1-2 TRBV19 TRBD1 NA TGTGCCAGTAGTATAGAGGCGACAGGGGCGAACCTCTATGGCTACACCTTC CASSIEATGANLYGYTF
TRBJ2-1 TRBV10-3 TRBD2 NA TGTGCCATCAGTTTAGCGGGAGTCCCGGACGGTGAGCAGTTCTTC CAISLAGVPDGEQFF
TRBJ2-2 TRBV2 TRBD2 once TGTGCCAGCAGTGTTATTAGCGGGGGGGCCGGGGAGCTGTTTTTT CASSVISGGAGELFF
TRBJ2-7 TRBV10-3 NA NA TGTGCCATCTCATACACGGGCGGATTGGAGCAGTACTTC CAISYTGGLEQYF
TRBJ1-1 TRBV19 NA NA TGTGCCAGTAGTTCTCGACAGTCCACTGAAGCTTTCTTT CASSSRQSTEAFF
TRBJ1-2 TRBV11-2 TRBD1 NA TGTGCCAGCAGCTGGGACAGAGAGAACTATGGCTACACCTTC CASSWDRENYGYTF
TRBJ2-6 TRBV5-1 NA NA TGCGCCAGCAGCTTGTCCAGGGCTGGGGCCAACGTCCTGACTTTC CASSLSRAGANVLTF
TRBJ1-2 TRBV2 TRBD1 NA TGTGCCAGCAGCCCGACAGGGAGATACGACTATGGCTACACCTTC CASSPTGRYDYGYTF
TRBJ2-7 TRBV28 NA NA TGTGCCAGCAGTTTGAGTCAAGGCGGGGCCTACGAGCAGTACTTC CASSLSQGGAYEQYF
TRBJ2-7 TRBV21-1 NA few TGTGCCAGCAGCTCGGGAACAGGAGGCGACGAGCAGTACTTC CASSSGTGGDEQYF
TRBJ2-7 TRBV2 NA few TGTGCCAGCGGCAGAAGTAACTACGAGCAGTACTTC CASGRSNYEQYF
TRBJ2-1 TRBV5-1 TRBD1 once TGCGCCAGCAGCTTGGACAGGGGTGGCAATGAGCAGTTCTTC CASSLDRGGNEQFF
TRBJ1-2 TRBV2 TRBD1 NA TGTGCCAGCAGCGAGGGACAGTTTGGTAACTATGGCTACACCTTC CASSEGQFGNYGYTF